This TCR beta chain was recovered during a study of CD8+ T cells in alopecia areata. Study as a whole: It was oral tofacitinib, at 5 to 10 mg twice daily, that treated patients received.

This CDR3 spans 15 amino acids. The trim removed 5 bases at V and 6 bases at J, leaving 8 bases unmatched. Germline CDR1 SGHTA, CDR2 FQGTGA. Researchers took lesional scalp punch biopsies and peripheral blood from people who were alopecia areata patients. The authors extracted RNA and reverse transcribed it into cDNA as the sequencing template. Here immunoSEQ multiplex PCR was the method, and the copy in TCRdb shows in-frame clones only, minus some. The sample contains hundreds of thousands of clones, around two thirds of which appear only once. The chain uses TRBV7-3 and TRBJ2-1; TRBD2 matches 9 bases. This specimen was CD4+ T cells sorted from blood, taken at week 0. This sequence originates from a human donor with alopecia areata. The CDR3 DNA sequence: TGTGCCAGCAGCCCCCAGGCGGGGGGGCGCAATGAGCAGTTCTTC. Its protein product is CASSPQAGGRNEQFF.